This T cell receptor beta chain was sequenced in a study of cytomegalovirus exposure and HLA in healthy donors. Study-wide results and limits: Relative to the 666-donor mean, N-insertions were reportedly fewer in an Asian-associated ancestry cluster in a later analysis. There were some public TCRs occurring in many donors, but most TCR sequences were rare. The analysis excluded some indistinguishable V segments, including TRBV6-2 and TRBV6-3.

Of note for this clone: Its cognate antigen is unknown.

Both 60 Vbeta primers and 13 Jbeta primers went into the PCR. Only in-frame clones appear in the TCRdb table, and some are missing; sequencing was by immunoSEQ multiplex PCR. The sample yields roughly 120,000 clones, over 60% seen once. The germline CDR1 and CDR2 sequences are SGDLS and YYNGEE. Trimming stripped 0 bases from V and 0 bases from J, with 9 bases between. The CDR3 loop spans 16 amino acids. The TCR was taken from a human donor in good health. The genes are TRBV9 and TRBJ2-2; D not resolved. The sequenced sample consisted of PBMCs. CDR3 coding DNA: TGTGCCAGCAGCGTAGGAGGCCAGCCGAACACCGGGGAGCTGTTTTTT. Translating it yields CASSVGGQPNTGELFF.